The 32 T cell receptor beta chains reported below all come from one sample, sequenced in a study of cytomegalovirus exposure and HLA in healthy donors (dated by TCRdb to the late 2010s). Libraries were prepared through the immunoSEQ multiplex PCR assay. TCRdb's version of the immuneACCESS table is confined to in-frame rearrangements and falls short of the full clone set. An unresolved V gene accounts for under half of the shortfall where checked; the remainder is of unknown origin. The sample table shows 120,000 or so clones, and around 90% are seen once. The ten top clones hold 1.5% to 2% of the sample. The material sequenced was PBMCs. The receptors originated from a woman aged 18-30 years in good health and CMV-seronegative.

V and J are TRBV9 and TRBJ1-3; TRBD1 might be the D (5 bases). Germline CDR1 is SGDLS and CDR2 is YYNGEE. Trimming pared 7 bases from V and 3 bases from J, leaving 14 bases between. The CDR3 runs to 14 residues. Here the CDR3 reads CASGLGGNGNTIYF. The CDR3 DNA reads TGTGCCAGCGGACTGGGGGGTAATGGAAACACCATATATTTT.

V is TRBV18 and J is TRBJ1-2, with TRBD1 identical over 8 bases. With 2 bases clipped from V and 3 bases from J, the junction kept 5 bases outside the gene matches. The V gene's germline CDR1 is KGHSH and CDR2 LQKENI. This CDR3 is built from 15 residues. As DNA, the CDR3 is TGTGCCAGCTCACCATCCCCGACAGGGGACTATGGCTACACCTTC. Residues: CASSPSPTGDYGYTF.

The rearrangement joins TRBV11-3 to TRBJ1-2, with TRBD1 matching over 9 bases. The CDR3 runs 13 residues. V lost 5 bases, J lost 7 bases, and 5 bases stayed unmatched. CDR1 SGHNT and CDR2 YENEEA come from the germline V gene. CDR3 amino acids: CASSGDRVAGYTF. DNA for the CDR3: TGTGCCAGCAGCGGGGACAGGGTTGCTGGCTACACCTTC.

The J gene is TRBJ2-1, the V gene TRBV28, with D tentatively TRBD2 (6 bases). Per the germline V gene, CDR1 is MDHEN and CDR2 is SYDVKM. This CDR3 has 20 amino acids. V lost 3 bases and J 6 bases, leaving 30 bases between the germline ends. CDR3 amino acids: CASSFLTESRGTGIFNEQFF. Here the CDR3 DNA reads TGTGCCAGCAGTTTCCTGACGGAGAGTCGGGGGACCGGGATTTTCAATGAGCAGTTCTTC.

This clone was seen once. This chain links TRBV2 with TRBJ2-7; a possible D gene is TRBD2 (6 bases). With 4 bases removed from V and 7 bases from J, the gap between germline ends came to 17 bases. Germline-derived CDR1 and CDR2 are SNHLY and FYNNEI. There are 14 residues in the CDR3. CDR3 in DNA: TGTGCCAGCAGTGCCGCAGGCGTGGAGGGGGAGCAGTACTTC. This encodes CASSAAGVEGEQYF.

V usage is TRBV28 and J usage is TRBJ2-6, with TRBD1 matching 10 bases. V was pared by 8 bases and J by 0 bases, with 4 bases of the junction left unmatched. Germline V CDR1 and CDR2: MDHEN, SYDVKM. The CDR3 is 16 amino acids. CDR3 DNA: TGTGCCAGCGAAAGGGACAGGGGCTCTGGGGCCAACGTCCTGACTTTC. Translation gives CASERDRGSGANVLTF.

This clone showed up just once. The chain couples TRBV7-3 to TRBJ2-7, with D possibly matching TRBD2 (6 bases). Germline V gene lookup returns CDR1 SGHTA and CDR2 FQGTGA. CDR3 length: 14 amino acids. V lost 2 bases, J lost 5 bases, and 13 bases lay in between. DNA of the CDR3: TGTGCCAGCAGCTTACGGGGCAGGGAGGACGAGCAGTACTTC. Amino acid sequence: CASSLRGREDEQYF.

CDR3 bases: TGCGCCAGCAAACCTTCGGCGGGAAATTCACCCCTCCACTTT. Translated: CASKPSAGNSPLHF. This chain joins TRBV5-1 and TRBJ1-6; D remains ambiguous. Trimming removed 6 bases at V and 7 bases at J, with 14 bases between. Looked up from germline, CDR1 is SGHRS and CDR2 is YFSETQ. The CDR3 spans 14 residues.

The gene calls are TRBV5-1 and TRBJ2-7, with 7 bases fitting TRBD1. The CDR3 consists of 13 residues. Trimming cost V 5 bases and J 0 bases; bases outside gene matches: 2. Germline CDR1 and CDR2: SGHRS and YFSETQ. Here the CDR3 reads CASRGGSSYEQYF. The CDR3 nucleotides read TGCGCCAGCAGAGGGGGCAGCTCCTACGAGCAGTACTTC.

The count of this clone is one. The CDR3: CASSQGGAGEIRGYGYTF. The CDR3 DNA is TGCGCCAGCAGCCAAGGAGGGGCAGGGGAAATAAGGGGCTATGGCTACACCTTC. V is TRBV4-1 and J is TRBJ1-2; tentative D call: TRBD1 (6 bases). The germline V gene has CDR1 MGHRA and CDR2 YSYEKL. The CDR3 spans 18 residues. The V end was cut by 1 base, the J end by 4 bases, with 22 bases between.

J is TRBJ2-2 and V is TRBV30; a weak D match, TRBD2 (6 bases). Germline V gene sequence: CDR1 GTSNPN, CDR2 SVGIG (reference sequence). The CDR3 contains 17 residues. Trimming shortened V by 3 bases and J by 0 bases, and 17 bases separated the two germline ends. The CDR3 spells CAWRLAEKMTNTGELFF. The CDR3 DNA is TGTGCCTGGAGGTTAGCGGAAAAAATGACGAACACCGGGGAGCTGTTTTTT.

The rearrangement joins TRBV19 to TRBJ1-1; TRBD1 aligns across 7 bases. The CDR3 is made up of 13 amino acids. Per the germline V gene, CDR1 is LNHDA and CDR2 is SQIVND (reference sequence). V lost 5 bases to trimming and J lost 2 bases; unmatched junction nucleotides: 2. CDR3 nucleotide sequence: TGTGCCAGTAGTCAGGGGGGCAACACTGAAGCTTTCTTT. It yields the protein CASSQGGNTEAFF.

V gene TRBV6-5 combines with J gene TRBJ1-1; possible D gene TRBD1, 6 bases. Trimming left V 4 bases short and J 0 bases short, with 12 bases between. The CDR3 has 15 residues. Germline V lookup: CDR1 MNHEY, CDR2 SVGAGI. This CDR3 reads CASSSSGAVNTEAFF. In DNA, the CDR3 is TGTGCCAGCAGTTCCTCGGGGGCGGTGAACACTGAAGCTTTCTTT.

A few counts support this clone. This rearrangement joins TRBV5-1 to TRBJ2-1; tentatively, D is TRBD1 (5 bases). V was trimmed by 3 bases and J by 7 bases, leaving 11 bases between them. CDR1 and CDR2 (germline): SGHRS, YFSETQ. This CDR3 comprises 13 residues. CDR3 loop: CASSSPAGNEQFF. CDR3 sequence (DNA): TGCGCCAGCAGCTCTCCCGCAGGGAATGAGCAGTTCTTC.

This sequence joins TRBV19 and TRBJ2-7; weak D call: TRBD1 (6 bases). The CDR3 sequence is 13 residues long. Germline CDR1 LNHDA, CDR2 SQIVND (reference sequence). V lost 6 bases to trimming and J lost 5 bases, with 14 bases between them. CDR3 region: CASSPQGADEQYF. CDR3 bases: TGTGCCAGTAGCCCACAGGGTGCGGACGAGCAGTACTTC.

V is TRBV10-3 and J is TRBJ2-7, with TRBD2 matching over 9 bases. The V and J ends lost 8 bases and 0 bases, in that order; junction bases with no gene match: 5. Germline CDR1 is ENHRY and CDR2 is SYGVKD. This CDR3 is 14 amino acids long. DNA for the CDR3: TGTGCCATCGGGAGTAGCGGGAGCTCCTACGAGCAGTACTTC. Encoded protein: CAIGSSGSSYEQYF.

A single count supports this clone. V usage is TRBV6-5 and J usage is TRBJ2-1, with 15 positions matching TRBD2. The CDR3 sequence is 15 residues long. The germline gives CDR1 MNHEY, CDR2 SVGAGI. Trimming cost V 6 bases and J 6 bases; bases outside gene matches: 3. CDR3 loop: CASRLGLAGGNEQFF. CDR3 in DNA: TGTGCCAGCAGACTGGGACTAGCGGGAGGCAATGAGCAGTTCTTC.

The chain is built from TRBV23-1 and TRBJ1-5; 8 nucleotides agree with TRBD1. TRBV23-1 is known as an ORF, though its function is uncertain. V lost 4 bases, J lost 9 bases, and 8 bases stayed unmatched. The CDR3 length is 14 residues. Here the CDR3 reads CASSLGQGATPQHF. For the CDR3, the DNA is TGCGCCAGCAGTCTTGGACAGGGCGCTACGCCCCAGCATTTT.

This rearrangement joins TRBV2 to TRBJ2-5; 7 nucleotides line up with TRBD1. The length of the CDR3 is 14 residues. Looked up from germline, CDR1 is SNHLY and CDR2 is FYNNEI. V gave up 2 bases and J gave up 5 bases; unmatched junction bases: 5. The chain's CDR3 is CASSELRGLETQYF. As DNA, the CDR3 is TGTGCCAGCAGTGAATTGAGGGGGCTTGAGACCCAGTACTTC.

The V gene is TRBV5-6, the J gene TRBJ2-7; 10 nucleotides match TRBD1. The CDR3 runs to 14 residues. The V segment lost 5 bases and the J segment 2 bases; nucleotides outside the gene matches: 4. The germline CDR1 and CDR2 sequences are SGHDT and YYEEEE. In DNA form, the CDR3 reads TGTGCCAGCAGGGAGGGACAGGGGCCCTACGAGCAGTACTTC. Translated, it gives CASREGQGPYEQYF. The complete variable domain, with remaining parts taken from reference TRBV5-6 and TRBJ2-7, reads DAGVTQSPTHLIKTRGQQVTLRCSPKSGHDTVSWYQQALGQGPQFIFQYYEEEERQRGNFPDRFSGHQFPNYSSELNVNALLLGDSALYLCASREGQGPYEQYFGPGTRLTVT.

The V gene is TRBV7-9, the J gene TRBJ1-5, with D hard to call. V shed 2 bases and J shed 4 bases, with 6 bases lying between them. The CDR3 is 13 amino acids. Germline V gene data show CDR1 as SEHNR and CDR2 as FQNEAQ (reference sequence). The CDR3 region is CASSLMQNQPQHF. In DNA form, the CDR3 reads TGTGCCAGCAGCTTAATGCAGAATCAGCCCCAGCATTTT.

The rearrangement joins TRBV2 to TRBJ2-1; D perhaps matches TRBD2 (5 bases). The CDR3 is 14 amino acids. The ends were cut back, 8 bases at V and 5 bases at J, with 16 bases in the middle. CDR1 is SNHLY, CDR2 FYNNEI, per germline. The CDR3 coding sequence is TGTGCCAGCCAGGCCGGGGAATTGGACAATGAGCAGTTCTTC. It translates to CASQAGELDNEQFF.

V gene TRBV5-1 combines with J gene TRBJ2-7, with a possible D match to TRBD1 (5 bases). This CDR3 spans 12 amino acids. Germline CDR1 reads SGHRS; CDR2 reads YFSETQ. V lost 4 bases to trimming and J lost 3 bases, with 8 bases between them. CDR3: CASSHDSYEQYF. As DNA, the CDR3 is TGCGCCAGCAGCCATGACAGCTACGAGCAGTACTTC. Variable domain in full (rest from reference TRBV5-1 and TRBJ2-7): KAGVTQTPRYLIKTRGQQVTLSCSPISGHRSVSWYQQTPGQGLQFLFEYFSETQRNKGNFPGRFSGRQFSNSRSEMNVSTLELGDSALYLCASSHDSYEQYFGPGTRLTVT.

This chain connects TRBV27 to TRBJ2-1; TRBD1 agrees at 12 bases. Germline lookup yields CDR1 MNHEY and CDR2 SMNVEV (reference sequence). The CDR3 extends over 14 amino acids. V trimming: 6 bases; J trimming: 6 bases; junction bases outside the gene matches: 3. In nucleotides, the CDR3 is TGTGCCAGCAGCCCGGGACAGGGGGCCAATGAGCAGTTCTTC. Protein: CASSPGQGANEQFF.

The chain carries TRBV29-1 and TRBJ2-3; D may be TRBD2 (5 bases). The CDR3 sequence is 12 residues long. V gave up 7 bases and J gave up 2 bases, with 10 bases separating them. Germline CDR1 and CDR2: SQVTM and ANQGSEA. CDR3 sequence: CSAPEDTDTQYF. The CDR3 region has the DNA TGCAGCGCTCCGGAGGACACAGATACGCAGTATTTT.

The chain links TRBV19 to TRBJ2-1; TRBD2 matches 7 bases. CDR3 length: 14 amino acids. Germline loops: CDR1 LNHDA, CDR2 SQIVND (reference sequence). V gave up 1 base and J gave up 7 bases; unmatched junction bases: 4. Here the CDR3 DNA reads TGTGCCAGTAGTATAGCGGGAGGAGGGAATGAGCAGTTCTTC. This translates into CASSIAGGGNEQFF.

CDR3 residues: CASSLPPTETDTQYF. In nucleotides, the CDR3 is TGTGCCAGCAGTTTACCCCCGACTGAGACAGATACGCAGTATTTT. V gene TRBV27 combines with J gene TRBJ2-3; D gene ambiguous. The CDR3 contains 15 residues. V was pared by 2 bases and J by 3 bases, with 12 bases between. Germline V gene data show CDR1 as MNHEY and CDR2 as SMNVEV (reference sequence).

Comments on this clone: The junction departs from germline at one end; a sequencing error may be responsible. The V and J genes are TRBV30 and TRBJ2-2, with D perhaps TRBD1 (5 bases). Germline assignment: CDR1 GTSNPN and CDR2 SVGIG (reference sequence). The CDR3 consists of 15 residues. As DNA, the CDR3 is TGTGCTTGGACCGCAGGGAATCTGAACACCGGGGAGCTGTTTTTT. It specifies CAWTAGNLNTGELFF.

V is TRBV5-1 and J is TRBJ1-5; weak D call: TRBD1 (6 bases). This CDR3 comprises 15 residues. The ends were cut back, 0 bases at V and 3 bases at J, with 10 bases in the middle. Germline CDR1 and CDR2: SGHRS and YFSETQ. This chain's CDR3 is CASSLGQGHNQPQHF. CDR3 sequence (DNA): TGCGCCAGCAGCTTGGGGCAGGGGCACAATCAGCCCCAGCATTTT. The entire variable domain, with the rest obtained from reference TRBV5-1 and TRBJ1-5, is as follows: KAGVTQTPRYLIKTRGQQVTLSCSPISGHRSVSWYQQTPGQGLQFLFEYFSETQRNKGNFPGRFSGRQFSNSRSEMNVSTLELGDSALYLCASSLGQGHNQPQHFGDGTRLSIL.

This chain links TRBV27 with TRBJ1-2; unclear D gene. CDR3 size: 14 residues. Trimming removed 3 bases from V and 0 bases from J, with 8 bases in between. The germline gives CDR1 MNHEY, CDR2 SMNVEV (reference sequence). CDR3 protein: CASSFGPTNYGYTF. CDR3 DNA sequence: TGTGCCAGCAGTTTTGGGCCCACTAACTATGGCTACACCTTC.

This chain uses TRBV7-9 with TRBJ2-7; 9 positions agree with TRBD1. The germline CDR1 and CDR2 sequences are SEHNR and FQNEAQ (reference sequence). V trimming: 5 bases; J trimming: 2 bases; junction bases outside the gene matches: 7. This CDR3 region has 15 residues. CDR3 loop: CASSPPGQGPYEQYF. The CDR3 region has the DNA TGTGCCAGCAGCCCCCCGGGACAGGGCCCCTACGAGCAGTACTTC.

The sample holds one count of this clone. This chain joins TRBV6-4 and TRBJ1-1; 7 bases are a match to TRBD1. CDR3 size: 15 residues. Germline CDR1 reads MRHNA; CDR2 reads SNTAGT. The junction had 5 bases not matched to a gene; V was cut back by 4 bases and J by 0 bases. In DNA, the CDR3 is TGTGCCAGCAGTGTTGACAGGGCGATGAACACTGAAGCTTTCTTT. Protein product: CASSVDRAMNTEAFF.